These 10 T cell receptor beta chains were sequenced from one sample in a study of regulatory T cells in long-lasting Graves disease. Construction of the TCR beta libraries employed iRepertoire HTBI primers in conjunction with Arm-PCR of CDR3 regions. One entry per CDR3 protein, called by TCRdb with MiXCR from the multiplex PCR reads. This table holds about 500,000 distinct CDR3 sequences, more than 10% found once. Time point specified: newly diagnosed GD, antithyroid drugs for less than 3 months. TCR sequences were obtained from RNA taken from PBMCs. These data were also reused for a study on T cells in Graves' hyperthyroidism and ophthalmopathy.

Here the sequenced sample was peripheral blood mononuclear cells (PBMCs), taken at new diagnosis, from a patient treated with antithyroid drugs. These receptors were obtained from a woman aged 25 to 39 with Graves disease.

This clonotype was seen ten or more times. The genes are TRBV28 and TRBJ2-1; 9 bases fit TRBD2. The trim removed 3 bases at V and 8 bases at J, leaving 8 bases unmatched. The CDR3 covers 15 residues. The germline gives CDR1 MDHEN, CDR2 SYDVKM. Here the CDR3 reads CASSFLASGNYEQFF. DNA for the CDR3: TGTGCCAGCAGTTTTTTGGCTAGCGGGAACTATGAGCAGTTCTTC. The complete variable domain, with remaining parts taken from reference TRBV28 and TRBJ2-1, reads DVKVTQSSRYLVKRTGEKVFLECVQDMDHENMFWYRQDPGLGLRLIYFSYDVKMKEKGDIPEGYSVSREKKERFSLILESASTNQTSMYLCASSFLASGNYEQFFGPGTRLTVL.

This clonotype was seen at least ten times. The chain links TRBV6-2 or TRBV6-3 to TRBJ1-6; possible D gene TRBD1, 5 bases. CDR3 length: 15 amino acids. Per the germline V gene, CDR1 is MNHEY and CDR2 is SVGEGT. Trimming took 2 bases from V and 2 from J, leaving 7 bases between them. The CDR3 DNA reads TGTGCCAGCAGTTACGAGGGGCCCTATAATTCACCCCTCCACTTT. Translating it yields CASSYEGPYNSPLHF.

This clonotype has ten or more counts. The V and J genes are TRBV11-3 and TRBJ2-1; D might be TRBD2 (5 bases). Looked up from germline, CDR1 is SGHNT and CDR2 is YENEEA. Trimming removed 1 base at V and 5 bases at J, with 12 bases between. The CDR3 runs 15 residues. CDR3 sequence: CASSLGGVYDNEQFF. Here the CDR3 DNA reads TGTGCCAGCAGCTTAGGGGGAGTCTACGACAATGAGCAGTTCTTC.

This clonotype was found many times. V usage is TRBV13 and J usage is TRBJ2-2, with TRBD2 matching over 14 bases. The V segment lost 5 bases and the J segment 6 bases; nucleotides outside the gene matches: 8. The CDR3 is 17 residues long. CDR1 and CDR2 (germline): PRHDT, FYEKMQ (reference sequence). CDR3 in DNA: TGTGCCAGCAGCGAGGGACTAGCGGGAGTCGACGCCGGGGAGCTGTTTTTT. This encodes CASSEGLAGVDAGELFF. Full variable domain (rest looked up from reference TRBV13 and TRBJ2-2): AAGVIQSPRHLIKEKRETATLKCYPIPRHDTVYWYQQGPGQDPQFLISFYEKMQSDKGSIPDRFSAQQFSDYHSELNMSSLELGDSALYFCASSEGLAGVDAGELFFGEGSRLTVL.

Comment on this clonotype: Mismatch with germline at one junction end may stem from a read error. CDR3 amino acids: CASSLGRGTYGQYF. The DNA of the CDR3 is TGTGCCAGCAGCTTGGGCCGGGGCACCTACGGGCAGTACTTC. This sequence joins TRBV5-6 and TRBJ2-7; D possibly matches TRBD1 or TRBD2 (5 bases each). Per the germline V gene, CDR1 is SGHDT and CDR2 is YYEEEE. The CDR3 is 14 amino acids.

This clonotype was detected a few times. The chain is built from TRBV5-1 and TRBJ1-1; D possibly corresponds to TRBD1 (5 bases). Trimming left V 4 bases short and J 8 bases short, with 15 bases between. This CDR3 is built from 13 residues. Germline CDR1 is SGHRS and CDR2 is YFSETQ. The CDR3 here is CASSRNRDGEAFF. In DNA, the CDR3 is TGCGCCAGCAGCCGAAACCGGGACGGCGAAGCTTTCTTT.

This clonotype was found many times. This chain connects TRBV19 to TRBJ2-1; a weak D match, TRBD2 (5 bases). Deletions cut 9 bases from V and 0 bases from J, with 12 bases between. CDR3 length: 14 amino acids. Germline loops: CDR1 LNHDA, CDR2 SQIVND (reference sequence). The CDR3 region is CASTPAGSYNEQFF. CDR3 nucleotides: TGTGCCAGCACCCCGGCGGGCTCCTACAATGAGCAGTTCTTC.

In its sample, this clonotype was seen many times. V and J are TRBV7-8 and TRBJ2-1; D is uncertain. Germline V gene data show CDR1 as SGHVS and CDR2 as FQNEAQ. V lost 4 bases and J lost 0, with 13 bases in between. The CDR3 loop spans 16 amino acids. The CDR3 coding sequence is TGTGCCAGCAGCTCGTTAGACGGTAGCTCCTACAATGAGCAGTTCTTC. The encoded protein is CASSSLDGSSYNEQFF.

This clonotype was detected many times. This chain joins TRBV27 and TRBJ1-1; 10 positions agree with TRBD1. The CDR3 contains 19 residues. V shed 2 bases and J 2 bases; nucleotides not matched to a gene: 14. CDR1 and CDR2 (germline): MNHEY, SMNVEV (reference sequence). CDR3 nucleotide sequence: TGTGCCAGCAGTTTAAACCCCGGACAGGGGGGAAGATACAACACTGAAGCTTTCTTT. Residues: CASSLNPGQGGRYNTEAFF.

This clonotype was detected many times. This rearrangement joins TRBV27 to TRBJ2-1; 9 positions match TRBD2. Unmatched junction bases numbered 16, after V lost 6 bases and J lost 10 bases. The CDR3 has 16 residues. In germline, CDR1 is MNHEY, CDR2 SMNVEV (reference sequence). The CDR3, as DNA: TGTGCCAGCAGAACCTCGGGACTAGCTGCCCTCAGAGAGCAGTTCTTC. Protein: CASRTSGLAALREQFF.